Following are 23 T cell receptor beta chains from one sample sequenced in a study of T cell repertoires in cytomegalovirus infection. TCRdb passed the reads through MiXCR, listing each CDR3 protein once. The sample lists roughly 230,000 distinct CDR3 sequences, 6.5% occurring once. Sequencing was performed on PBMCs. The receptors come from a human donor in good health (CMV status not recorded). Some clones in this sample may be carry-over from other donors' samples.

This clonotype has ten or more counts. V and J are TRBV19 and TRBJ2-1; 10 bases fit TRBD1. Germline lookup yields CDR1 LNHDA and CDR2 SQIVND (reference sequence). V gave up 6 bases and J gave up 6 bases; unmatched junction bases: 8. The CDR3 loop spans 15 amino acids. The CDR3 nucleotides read TGTGCCAGTAGAACCTCGGGACAGGGGACCAATGAGCAGTTCTTC. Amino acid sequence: CASRTSGQGTNEQFF.

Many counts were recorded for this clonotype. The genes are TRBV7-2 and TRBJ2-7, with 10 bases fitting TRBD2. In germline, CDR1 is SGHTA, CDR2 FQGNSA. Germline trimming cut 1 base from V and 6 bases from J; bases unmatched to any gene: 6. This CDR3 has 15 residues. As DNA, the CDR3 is TGTGCCAGCAGCTTAGGAGGACTAGCGGCTCGCGAGCAGTACTTC. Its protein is CASSLGGLAAREQYF.

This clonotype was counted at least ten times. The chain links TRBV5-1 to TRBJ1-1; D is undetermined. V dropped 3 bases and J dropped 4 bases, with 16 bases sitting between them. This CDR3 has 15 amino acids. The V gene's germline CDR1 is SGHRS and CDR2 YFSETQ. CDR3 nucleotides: TGCGCCAGCAGCTGGGCCCCGGGGATGAGCACTGAAGCTTTCTTT. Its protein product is CASSWAPGMSTEAFF.

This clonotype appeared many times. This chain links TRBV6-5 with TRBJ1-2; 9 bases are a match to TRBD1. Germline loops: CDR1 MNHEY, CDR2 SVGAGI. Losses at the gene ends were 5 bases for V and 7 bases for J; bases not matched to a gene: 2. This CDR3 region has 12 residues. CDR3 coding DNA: TGTGCCAGCAGTCGGGACAGGGTTGGCTACACCTTC. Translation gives CASSRDRVGYTF.

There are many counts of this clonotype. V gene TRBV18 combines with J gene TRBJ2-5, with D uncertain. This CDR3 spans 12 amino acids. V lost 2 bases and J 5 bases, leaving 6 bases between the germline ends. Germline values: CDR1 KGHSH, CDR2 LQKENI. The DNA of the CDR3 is TGTGCCAGCTCACCAGAGTGGGAGACCCAGTACTTC. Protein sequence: CASSPEWETQYF.

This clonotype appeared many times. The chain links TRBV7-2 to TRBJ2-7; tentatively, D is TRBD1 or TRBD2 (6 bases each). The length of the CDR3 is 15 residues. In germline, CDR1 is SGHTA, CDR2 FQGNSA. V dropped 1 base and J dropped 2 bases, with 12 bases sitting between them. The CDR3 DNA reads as TGTGCCAGCAGCTTAGGAGGGGGGCAGACCTACGAGCAGTACTTC. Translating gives CASSLGGGQTYEQYF.

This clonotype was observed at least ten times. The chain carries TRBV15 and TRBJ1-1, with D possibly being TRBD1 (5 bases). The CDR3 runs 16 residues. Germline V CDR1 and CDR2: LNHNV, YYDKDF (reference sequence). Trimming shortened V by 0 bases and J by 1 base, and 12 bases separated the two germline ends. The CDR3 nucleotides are TGTGCCACCAGCAGAGATCGTTTAACAGGGAACACTGAAGCTTTCTTT. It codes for CATSRDRLTGNTEAFF.

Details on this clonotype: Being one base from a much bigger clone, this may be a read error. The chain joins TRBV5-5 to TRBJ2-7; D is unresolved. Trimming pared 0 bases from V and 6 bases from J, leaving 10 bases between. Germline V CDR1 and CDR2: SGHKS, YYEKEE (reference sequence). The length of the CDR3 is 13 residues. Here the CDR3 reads CASSLVGLAEQYF. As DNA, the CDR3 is TGTGCCAGCAGCTTGGTGGGTTTGGCCGAGCAGTACTTC. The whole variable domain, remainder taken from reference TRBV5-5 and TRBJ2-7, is DAGVTQSPTHLIKTRGQQVTLRCSPISGHKSVSWYQQVLGQGPQFIFQYYEKEERGRGNFPDRFSARQFPNYSSELNVNALLLGDSALYLCASSLVGLAEQYFGPGTRLTVT.

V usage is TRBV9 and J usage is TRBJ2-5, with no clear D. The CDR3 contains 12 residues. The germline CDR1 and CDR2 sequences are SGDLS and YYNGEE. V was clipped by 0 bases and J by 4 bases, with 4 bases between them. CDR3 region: CASSVEGETQYF. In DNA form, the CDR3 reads TGTGCCAGCAGCGTAGAAGGAGAGACCCAGTACTTC.

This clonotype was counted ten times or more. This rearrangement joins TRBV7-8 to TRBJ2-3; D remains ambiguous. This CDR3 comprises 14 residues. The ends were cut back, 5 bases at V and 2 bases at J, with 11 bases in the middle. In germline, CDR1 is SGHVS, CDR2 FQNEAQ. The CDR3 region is CASSDELSTDTQYF. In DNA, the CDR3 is TGTGCCAGCAGCGACGAGTTGTCCACAGATACGCAGTATTTT. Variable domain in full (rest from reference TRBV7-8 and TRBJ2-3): GAGVSQSPRYKVAKRGQDVALRCDPISGHVSLFWYQQALGQGPEFLTYFQNEAQLDKSGLPSDRFFAERPEGSVSTLKIQRTQQEDSAVYLCASSDELSTDTQYFGPGTRLTVL.

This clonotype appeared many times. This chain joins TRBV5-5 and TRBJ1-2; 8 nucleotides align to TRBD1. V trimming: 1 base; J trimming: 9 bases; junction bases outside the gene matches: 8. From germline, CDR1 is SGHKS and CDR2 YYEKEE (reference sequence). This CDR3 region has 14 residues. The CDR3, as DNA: TGTGCCAGCAGCTTGCCCCCGGGACAGGTTAGCTACACCTTC. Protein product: CASSLPPGQVSYTF.

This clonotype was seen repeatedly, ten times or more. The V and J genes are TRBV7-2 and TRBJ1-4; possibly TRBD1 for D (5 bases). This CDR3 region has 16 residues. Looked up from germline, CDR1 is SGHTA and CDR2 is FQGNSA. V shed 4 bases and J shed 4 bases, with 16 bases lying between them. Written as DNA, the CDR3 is TGTGCCAGCAGCTCTCCGCGGGGGGGAAGTAATGAAAAACTGTTTTTT. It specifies CASSSPRGGSNEKLFF.

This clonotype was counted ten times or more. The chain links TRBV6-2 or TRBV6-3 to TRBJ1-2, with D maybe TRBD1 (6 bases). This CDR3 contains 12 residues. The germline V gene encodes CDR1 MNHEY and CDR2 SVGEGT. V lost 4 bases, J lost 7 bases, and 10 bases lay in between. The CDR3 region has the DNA TGTGCCAGCAGTTTCGCGGGGGCTGGCTACACCTTC. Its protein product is CASSFAGAGYTF.

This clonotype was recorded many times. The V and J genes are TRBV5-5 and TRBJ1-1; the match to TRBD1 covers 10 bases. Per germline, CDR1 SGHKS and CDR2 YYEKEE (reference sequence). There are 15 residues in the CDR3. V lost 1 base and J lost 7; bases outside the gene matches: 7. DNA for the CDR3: TGTGCCAGCAGCTTGTACGGGACAGGGGTGCTTGAAGCTTTCTTT. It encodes CASSLYGTGVLEAFF.

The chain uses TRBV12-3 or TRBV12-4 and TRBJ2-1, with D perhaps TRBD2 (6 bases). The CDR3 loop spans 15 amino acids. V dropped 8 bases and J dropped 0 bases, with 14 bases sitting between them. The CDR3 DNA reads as TGTGCCAGCGGTTCACGGGGGAGCTCCTACAATGAGCAGTTCTTC. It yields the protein CASGSRGSSYNEQFF.

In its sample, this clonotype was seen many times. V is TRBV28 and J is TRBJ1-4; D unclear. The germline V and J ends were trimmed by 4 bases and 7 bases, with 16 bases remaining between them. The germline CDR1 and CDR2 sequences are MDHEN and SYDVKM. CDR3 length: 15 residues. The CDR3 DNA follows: TGTGCCAGCAGTTCCACCGACAAAGTCCGTGAAAAACTGTTTTTT. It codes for CASSSTDKVREKLFF.

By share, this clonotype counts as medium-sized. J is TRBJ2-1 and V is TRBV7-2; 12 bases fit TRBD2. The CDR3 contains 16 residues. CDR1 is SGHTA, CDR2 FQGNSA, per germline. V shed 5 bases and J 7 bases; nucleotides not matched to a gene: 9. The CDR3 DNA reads TGTGCCAGCAGCACCGGACTAGCGGGGTCTGGGAATGAGCAGTTCTTC. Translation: CASSTGLAGSGNEQFF.

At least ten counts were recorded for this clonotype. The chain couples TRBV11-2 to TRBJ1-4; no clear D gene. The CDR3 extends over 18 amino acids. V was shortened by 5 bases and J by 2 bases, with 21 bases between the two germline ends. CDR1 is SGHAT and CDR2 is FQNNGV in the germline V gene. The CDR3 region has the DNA TGTGCCAGCAGCCTTACCCAACCTTTACAGATGACTAATGAAAAACTGTTTTTT. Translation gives CASSLTQPLQMTNEKLFF.

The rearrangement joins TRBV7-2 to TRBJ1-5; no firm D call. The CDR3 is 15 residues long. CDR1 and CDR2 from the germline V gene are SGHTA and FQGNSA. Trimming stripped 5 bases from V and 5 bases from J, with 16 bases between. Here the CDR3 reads CASSTRLSPDQPQHF. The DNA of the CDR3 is TGTGCCAGCAGCACCCGACTGTCCCCCGATCAGCCCCAGCATTTT.

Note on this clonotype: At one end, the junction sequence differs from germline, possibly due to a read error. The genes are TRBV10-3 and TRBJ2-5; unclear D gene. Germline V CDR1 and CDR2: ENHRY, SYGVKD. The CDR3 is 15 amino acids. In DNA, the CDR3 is TGTCCCATCAGTGACCCGGAATTAATAATCAGGACCCAGTACTTC. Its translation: CPISDPELIIRTQYF.

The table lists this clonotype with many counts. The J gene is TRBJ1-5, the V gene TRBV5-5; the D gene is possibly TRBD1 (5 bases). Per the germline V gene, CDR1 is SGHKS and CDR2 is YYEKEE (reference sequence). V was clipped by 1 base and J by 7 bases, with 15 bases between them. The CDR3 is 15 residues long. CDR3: CASSLREGSGQPQHF. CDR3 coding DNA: TGTGCCAGCAGCTTGAGGGAAGGATCAGGGCAGCCCCAGCATTTT.

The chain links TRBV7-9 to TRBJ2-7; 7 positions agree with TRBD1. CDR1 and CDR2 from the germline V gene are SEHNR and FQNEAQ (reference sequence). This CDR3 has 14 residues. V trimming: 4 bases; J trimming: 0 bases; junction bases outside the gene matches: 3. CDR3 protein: CASSSGQNSYEQYF. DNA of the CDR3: TGTGCCAGCAGCTCGGGACAGAACTCCTACGAGCAGTACTTC.

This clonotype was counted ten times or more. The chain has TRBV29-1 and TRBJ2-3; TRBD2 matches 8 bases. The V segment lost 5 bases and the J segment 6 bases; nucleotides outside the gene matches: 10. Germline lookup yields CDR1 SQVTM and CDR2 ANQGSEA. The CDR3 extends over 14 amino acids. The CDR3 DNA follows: TGCAGCGTTCTCCGGGGACTAGGATTGGATACGCAGTATTTT. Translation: CSVLRGLGLDTQYF.